The T cell receptor (beta chain) under discussion was sequenced for a study of early T cells in non-severe SARS-CoV-2 infection. Study-level results: Matches to VDJdb favored anti-spike CD8 responses and missed private and CD4 specificities.

Using its own MiXCR run on the 5' RACE reads, TCRdb lists one record per CDR3 protein. This sample has around 93,000 distinct CDR3 sequences, with around 12% found just once. This clonotype was detected ten times or more. The antigen remains unidentified. Between the trimmed V and J ends, which lost 0 bases and 4 bases, there was a span of 16 bases. Looked up from germline, CDR1 is DFQATT and CDR2 is SNEGSKA (reference sequence). The CDR3 is made up of 15 amino acids. The receptor was derived from an adult who was a healthcare worker with PCR-confirmed SARS-CoV-2 infection or an uninfected control (not recorded which). The chain has TRBV20-1 and TRBJ2-7; maybe TRBD2 (6 bases). Specimen: whole blood, collected at baseline. This chain's CDR3 is CSARDARGGKYEQYF. Written as DNA, the CDR3 is TGCAGTGCTAGAGATGCGCGGGGTGGGAAGTACGAGCAGTACTTC.